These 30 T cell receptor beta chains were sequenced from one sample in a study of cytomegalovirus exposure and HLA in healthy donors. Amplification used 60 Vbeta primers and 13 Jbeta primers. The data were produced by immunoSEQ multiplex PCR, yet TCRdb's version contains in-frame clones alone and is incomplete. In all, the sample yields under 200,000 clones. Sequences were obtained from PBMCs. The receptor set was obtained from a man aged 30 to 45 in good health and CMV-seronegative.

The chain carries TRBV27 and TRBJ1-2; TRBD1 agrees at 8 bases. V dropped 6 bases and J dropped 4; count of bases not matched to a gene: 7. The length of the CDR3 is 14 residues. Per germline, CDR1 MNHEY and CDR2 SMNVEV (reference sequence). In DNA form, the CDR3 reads TGTGCCAGCAGACCGACAGGGGACGCCTATGGCTACACCTTC. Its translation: CASRPTGDAYGYTF.

The CDR3 nucleotides read TGTGCCAGCAGCCAAGAGCCCGGGACAGACTATGGCTACACCTTC. It specifies CASSQEPGTDYGYTF. V usage is TRBV4-2 and J usage is TRBJ1-2; TRBD1 aligns across 7 bases. The germline V gene has CDR1 LGHNA and CDR2 YNFKEQ. V was pared by 0 bases and J by 3 bases, with 4 bases of the junction left unmatched. CDR3 length equals 15 residues.

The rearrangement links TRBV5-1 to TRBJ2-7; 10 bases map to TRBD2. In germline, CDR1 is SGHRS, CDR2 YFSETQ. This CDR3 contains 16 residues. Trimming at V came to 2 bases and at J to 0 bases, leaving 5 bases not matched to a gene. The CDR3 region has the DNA TGCGCCAGCAGCTTTACTAGCGGGGTGAGCTCCTACGAGCAGTACTTC. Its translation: CASSFTSGVSSYEQYF.

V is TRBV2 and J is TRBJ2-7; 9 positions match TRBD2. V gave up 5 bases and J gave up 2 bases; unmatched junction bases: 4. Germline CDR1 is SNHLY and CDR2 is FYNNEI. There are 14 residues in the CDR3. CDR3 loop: CASSFQRGAYEQYF. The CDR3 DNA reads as TGTGCCAGCAGTTTCCAGCGGGGGGCCTACGAGCAGTACTTC.

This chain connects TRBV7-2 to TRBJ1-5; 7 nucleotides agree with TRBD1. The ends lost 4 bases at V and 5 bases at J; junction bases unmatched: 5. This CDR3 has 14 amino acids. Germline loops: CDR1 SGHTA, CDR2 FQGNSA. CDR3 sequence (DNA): TGTGCCAGCAGCTCTTCTCAGGGGGATCAGCCCCAGCATTTT. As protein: CASSSSQGDQPQHF.

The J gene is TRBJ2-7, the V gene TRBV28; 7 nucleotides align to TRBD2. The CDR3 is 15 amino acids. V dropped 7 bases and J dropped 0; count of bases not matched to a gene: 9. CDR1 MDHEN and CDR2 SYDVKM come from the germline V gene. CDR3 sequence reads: CASTPAGSSSYEQYF. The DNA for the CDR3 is TGTGCCAGCACCCCAGCGGGATCGAGCTCCTACGAGCAGTACTTC.

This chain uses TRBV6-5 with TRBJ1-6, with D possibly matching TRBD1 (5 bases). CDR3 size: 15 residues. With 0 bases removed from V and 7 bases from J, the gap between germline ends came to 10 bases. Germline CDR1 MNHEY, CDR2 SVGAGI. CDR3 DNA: TGTGCCAGCAGTTACTCGCGGGACGGGAATTCACCCCTCCACTTT. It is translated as CASSYSRDGNSPLHF.

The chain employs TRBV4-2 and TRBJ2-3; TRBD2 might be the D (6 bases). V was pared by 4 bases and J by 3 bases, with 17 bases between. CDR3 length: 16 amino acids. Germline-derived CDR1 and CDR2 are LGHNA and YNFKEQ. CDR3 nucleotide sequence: TGTGCCAGCAGCCCTAGTGGGGGGAGAGGGACAGATACGCAGTATTTT. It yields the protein CASSPSGGRGTDTQYF.

The CDR3 DNA reads as TGCAGCGTGATATTAGCGGGAGCAGGCTACGAGCAGTACTTC. Protein: CSVILAGAGYEQYF. V is TRBV29-1 and J is TRBJ2-7; TRBD2 matches at 9 bases. The CDR3 contains 14 residues. With V trimmed by 6 bases and J by 3 bases, 9 bases remained unmatched. The germline V gene has CDR1 SQVTM and CDR2 ANQGSEA.

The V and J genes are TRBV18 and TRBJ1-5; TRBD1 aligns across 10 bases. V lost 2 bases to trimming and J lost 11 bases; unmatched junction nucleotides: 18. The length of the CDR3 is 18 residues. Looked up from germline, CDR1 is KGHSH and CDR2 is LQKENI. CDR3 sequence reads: CASSPFNSRGQGESAQHF. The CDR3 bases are TGTGCCAGCTCACCATTTAACTCGAGAGGACAGGGGGAGTCAGCCCAGCATTTT.

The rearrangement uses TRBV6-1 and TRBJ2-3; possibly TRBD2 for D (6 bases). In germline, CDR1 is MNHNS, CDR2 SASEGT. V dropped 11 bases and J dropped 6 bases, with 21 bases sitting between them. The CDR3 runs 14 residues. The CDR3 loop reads CASKLGAGGDTQYF. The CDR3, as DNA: TGTGCCTCCAAACTAGGAGCCGGAGGGGATACGCAGTATTTT.

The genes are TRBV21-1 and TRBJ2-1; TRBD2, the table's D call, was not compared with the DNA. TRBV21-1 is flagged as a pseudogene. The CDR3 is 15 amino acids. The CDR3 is CASSGWSGGANEQFF. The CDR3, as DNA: TGTGCCAGCAGCGGGTGGTCCGGGGGGGCCAATGAGCAGTTCTTC.

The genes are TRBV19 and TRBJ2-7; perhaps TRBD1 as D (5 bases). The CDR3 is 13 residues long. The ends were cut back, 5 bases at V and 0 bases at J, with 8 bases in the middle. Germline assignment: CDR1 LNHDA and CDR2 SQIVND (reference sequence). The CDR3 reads CASSFQGSYEQYF. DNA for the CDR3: TGTGCCAGTAGTTTCCAGGGCTCCTACGAGCAGTACTTC. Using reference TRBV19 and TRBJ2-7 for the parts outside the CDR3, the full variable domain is DGGITQSPKYLFRKEGQNVTLSCEQNLNHDAMYWYRQDPGQGLRLIYYSQIVNDFQKGDIAEGYSVSREKKESFPLTVTSAQKNPTAFYLCASSFQGSYEQYFGPGTRLTVT.

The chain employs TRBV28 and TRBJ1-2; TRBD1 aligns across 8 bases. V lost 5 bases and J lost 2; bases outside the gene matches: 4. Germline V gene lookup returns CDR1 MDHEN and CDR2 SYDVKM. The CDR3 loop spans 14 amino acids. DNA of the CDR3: TGTGCCAGCAGTACCCGGACAGGGAACTATGGCTACACCTTC. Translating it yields CASSTRTGNYGYTF.

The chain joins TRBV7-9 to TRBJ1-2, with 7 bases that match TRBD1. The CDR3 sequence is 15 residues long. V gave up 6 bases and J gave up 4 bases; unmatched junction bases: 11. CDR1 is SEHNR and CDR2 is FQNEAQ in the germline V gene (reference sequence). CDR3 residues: CASRDAGTALYGYTF. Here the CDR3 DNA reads TGTGCCAGCAGAGATGCCGGGACAGCGCTCTATGGCTACACCTTC.

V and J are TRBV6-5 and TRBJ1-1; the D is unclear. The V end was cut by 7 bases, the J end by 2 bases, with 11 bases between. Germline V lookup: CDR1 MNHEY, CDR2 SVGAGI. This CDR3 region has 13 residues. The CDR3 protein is CASKPLANTEAFF. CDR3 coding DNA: TGTGCCAGCAAGCCTCTTGCCAACACTGAAGCTTTCTTT.

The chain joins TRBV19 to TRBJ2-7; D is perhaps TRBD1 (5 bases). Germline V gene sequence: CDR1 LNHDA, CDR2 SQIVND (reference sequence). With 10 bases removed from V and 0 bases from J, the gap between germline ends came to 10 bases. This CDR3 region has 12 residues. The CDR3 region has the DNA TGTGCCACGAGACAGAGCTCCTACGAGCAGTACTTC. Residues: CATRQSSYEQYF.

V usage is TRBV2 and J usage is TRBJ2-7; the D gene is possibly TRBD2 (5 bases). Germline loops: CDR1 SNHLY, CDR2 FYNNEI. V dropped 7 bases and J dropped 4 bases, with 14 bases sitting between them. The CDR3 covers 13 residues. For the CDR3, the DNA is TGTGCCAGCAAGCGGTTCCTAGAATACGAGCAGTACTTC. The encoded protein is CASKRFLEYEQYF.

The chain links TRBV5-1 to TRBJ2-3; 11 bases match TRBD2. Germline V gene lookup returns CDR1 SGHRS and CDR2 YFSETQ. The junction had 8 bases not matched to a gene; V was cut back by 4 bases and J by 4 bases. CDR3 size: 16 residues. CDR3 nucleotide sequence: TGCGCCAGCAGCCGACCTCTAGCGGGGGGCCCAGATACGCAGTATTTT. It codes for CASSRPLAGGPDTQYF.

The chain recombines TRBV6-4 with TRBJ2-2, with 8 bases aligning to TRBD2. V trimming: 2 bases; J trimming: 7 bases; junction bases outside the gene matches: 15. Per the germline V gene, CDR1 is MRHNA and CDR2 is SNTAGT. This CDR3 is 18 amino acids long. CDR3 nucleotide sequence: TGTGCCAGCAGTGACGGGGGTGCGAGCGGGAGTTTCATCGGGGAGCTGTTTTTT. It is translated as CASSDGGASGSFIGELFF.

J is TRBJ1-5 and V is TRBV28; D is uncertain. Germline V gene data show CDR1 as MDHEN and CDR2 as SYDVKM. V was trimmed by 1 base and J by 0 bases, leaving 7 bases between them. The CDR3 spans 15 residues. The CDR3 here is CASSLLGVSNQPQHF. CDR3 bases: TGTGCCAGCAGTTTATTGGGAGTTAGCAATCAGCCCCAGCATTTT.

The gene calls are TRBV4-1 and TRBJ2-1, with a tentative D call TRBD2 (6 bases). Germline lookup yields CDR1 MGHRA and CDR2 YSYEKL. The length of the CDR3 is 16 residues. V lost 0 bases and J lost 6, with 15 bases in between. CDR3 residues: CASSQEGGRRRNEQFF. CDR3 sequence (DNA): TGCGCCAGCAGCCAAGAAGGTGGGAGGAGGCGCAATGAGCAGTTCTTC.

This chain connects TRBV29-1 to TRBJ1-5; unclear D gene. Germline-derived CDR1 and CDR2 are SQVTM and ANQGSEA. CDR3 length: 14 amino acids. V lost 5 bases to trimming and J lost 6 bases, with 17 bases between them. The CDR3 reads CSVSTTDISQPQHF. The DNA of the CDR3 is TGCAGCGTTAGCACCACCGATATAAGTCAGCCCCAGCATTTT.

The CDR3 DNA reads as TGTGCCAGCAGCCAGGCGGGCCAGAGCAATCAGCCCCAGCATTTT. Protein sequence: CASSQAGQSNQPQHF. The chain is built from TRBV6-5 and TRBJ1-5; D is unclear. The CDR3 totals 15 residues. In germline, CDR1 is MNHEY, CDR2 SVGAGI. V was cut by 6 bases and J by 1 base, with 13 bases left in between.

This CDR3 is CASSLAGGPETQYF. CDR3 DNA: TGCGCCAGCAGCTTGGCGGGGGGGCCGGAGACCCAGTACTTC. The chain employs TRBV5-1 and TRBJ2-5, with 8 bases that match TRBD2. V gave up 0 bases and J gave up 5 bases; unmatched junction bases: 3. The length of the CDR3 is 14 residues. Germline V gene lookup returns CDR1 SGHRS and CDR2 YFSETQ.

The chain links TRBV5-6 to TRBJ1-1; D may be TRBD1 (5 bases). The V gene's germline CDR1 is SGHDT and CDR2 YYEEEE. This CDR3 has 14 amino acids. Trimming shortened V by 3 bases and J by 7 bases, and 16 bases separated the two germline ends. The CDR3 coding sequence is TGTGCCAGCAGCTCCGGCGGTCGGGGGTTTGAAGCTTTCTTT. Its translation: CASSSGGRGFEAFF.

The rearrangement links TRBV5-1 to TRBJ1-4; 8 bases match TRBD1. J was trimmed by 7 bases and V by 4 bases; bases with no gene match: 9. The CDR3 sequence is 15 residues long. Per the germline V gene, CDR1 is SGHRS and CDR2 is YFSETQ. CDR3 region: CASSTMTGDTEKLFF. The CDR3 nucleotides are TGCGCCAGCAGCACAATGACAGGGGATACTGAAAAACTGTTTTTT.

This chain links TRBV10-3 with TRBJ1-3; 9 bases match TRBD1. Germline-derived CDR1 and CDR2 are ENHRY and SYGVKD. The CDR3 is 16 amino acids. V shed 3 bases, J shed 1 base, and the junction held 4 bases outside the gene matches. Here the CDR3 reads CAISDGTGISGNTIYF. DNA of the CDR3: TGTGCCATCAGTGACGGGACAGGGATTTCTGGAAACACCATATATTTT.

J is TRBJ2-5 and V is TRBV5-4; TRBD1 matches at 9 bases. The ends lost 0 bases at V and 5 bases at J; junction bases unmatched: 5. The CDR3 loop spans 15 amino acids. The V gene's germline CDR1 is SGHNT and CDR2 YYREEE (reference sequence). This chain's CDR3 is CASSLEQGAGETQYF. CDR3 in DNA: TGTGCCAGCAGCTTGGAACAGGGGGCAGGGGAGACCCAGTACTTC.

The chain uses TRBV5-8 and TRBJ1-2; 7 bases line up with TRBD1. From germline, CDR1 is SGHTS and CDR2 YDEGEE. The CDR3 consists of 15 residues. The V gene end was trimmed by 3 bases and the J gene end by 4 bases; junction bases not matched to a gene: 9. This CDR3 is CASSYHRGESYGYTF. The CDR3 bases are TGTGCCAGCAGCTATCACAGGGGAGAATCCTATGGCTACACCTTC.